The rows below give T cell receptor beta chains drawn from one sample of a study of T cell changes during pregnancy in multiple sclerosis. Data came from immunoSEQ multiplex PCR; TCRdb stores just in-frame clones and leaves some out. The sample lists 70,000 or so clones; just over 90% were seen once. The source was peripheral blood, collected in the third trimester of pregnancy. The receptors were sampled from a female donor with multiple sclerosis, enrolled in a pregnancy study. Each CDR3 is given with its conserved first and last residue. The order of the fields is J gene, clone size, V gene, D gene, CDR3 protein, CDR3 DNA. The D gene is left open where the match is weak. The size field is filled for only some rows; it gives once, few, many or a size class.

>TRBJ2-1|many|TRBV7-3|TRBD2
CASSSSGGHNEQFF
TGTGCCAGCAGCTCTAGCGGGGGGCACAATGAGCAGTTCTTC
>TRBJ2-4|.|TRBV25-1|TRBD1
CASSPWGGQGQNIQYF
TGTGCCAGCAGTCCCTGGGGCGGACAGGGCCAAAACATTCAGTACTTC
>TRBJ1-2|.|TRBV5-4|TRBD1
CASSLSRGANGYTF
TGTGCCAGCAGCTTAAGCAGGGGGGCTAATGGCTACACCTTC
>TRBJ2-5|once|TRBV5-1|.
CASSLVQGLGETQYF
TGCGCCAGCAGCTTGGTCCAGGGCCTCGGGGAGACCCAGTACTTC
>TRBJ2-3|.|TRBV5-1|.
CASSFGGVDTDTQYF
TGCGCCAGCAGCTTCGGGGGTGTAGACACAGATACGCAGTATTTT
>TRBJ2-1|.|TRBV9|TRBD2
CASSVGLAGGQSYNEQFF
TGTGCCAGCAGCGTAGGGTTAGCGGGGGGCCAGTCCTACAATGAGCAGTTCTTC
>TRBJ1-1|.|TRBV7-9|.
CASSYFTGVEAFF
TGTGCCAGCAGCTATTTCACCGGGGTTGAAGCTTTCTTT
>TRBJ1-2|.|TRBV6-5|.
CATTSRGGDGYTF
TGTGCCACCACTTCCCGGGGGGGCGATGGCTACACCTTC
>TRBJ1-2|.|TRBV5-5|.
CASSLAGGGGNYGYTF
TGTGCCAGCAGCTTGGCCGGAGGTGGGGGGAACTATGGCTACACCTTC
>TRBJ1-1|.|TRBV27|.
CASSLGSLNTEAFF
TGTGCCAGCAGTTTAGGCTCCCTCAACACTGAAGCTTTCTTT
>TRBJ2-7|.|TRBV7-3|.
CASSFQPGREQYF
TGTGCCAGCAGCTTTCAACCAGGGAGGGAGCAGTACTTC
>TRBJ2-4|.|TRBV7-8|.
CASSLFEENIQYF
TGTGCCAGCAGCTTATTTGAGGAAAACATTCAGTACTTC
>TRBJ2-7|once|TRBV5-1|.
CASSLGQGGIYEQYF
TGCGCCAGCAGCTTGGGGCAGGGAGGTATCTACGAGCAGTACTTC